A selection of T cell receptor beta chains follows, all from one sample in a study of cytomegalovirus exposure and HLA in healthy donors. Repertoires were generated with immunoSEQ multiplex PCR, while TCRdb's copy carries only in-frame clones and drops some. The table has 80,000 or so clones, 10% seen once. Sequencing was carried out using PBMCs. Every receptor here comes from a man aged 55 to 69 in good health and CMV-seropositive. The CDR3 runs from the conserved cysteine through the conserved F or W. Fields, in order: CDR3 length, D gene, V gene, J gene, clone size, CDR3 protein, CDR3 DNA. The D gene is left open where the match is weak. Clone size appears in some rows only: once, few, many, or a class for an expanded clone.

CDR3 length: 17
D gene: TRBD2
V gene: TRBV28
J gene: TRBJ2-3
clone size: -
CDR3 protein: CASSSGLAGASTDTQYF
CDR3 DNA: TGTGCCAGCAGTTCGGGACTAGCGGGGGCTAGCACAGATACGCAGTATTTT

CDR3 length: 15
D gene: -
V gene: TRBV18
J gene: TRBJ2-3
clone size: -
CDR3 protein: CASSPARGSTDTQYF
CDR3 DNA: TGTGCCAGCTCACCCGCCCGCGGGAGCACAGATACGCAGTATTTT

CDR3 length: 15
D gene: -
V gene: TRBV28
J gene: TRBJ1-6
clone size: -
CDR3 protein: CASSLSGGLNSPLHF
CDR3 DNA: TGTGCCAGCAGTTTATCGGGGGGTCTAAATTCACCCCTCCACTTT

CDR3 length: 13
D gene: -
V gene: TRBV30
J gene: TRBJ2-2
clone size: -
CDR3 protein: CAWSVQNTGELFF
CDR3 DNA: TGTGCCTGGAGTGTACAGAACACCGGGGAGCTGTTTTTT

CDR3 length: 16
D gene: -
V gene: TRBV9
J gene: TRBJ2-3
clone size: few
CDR3 protein: CASSVEGRVGVDTQYF
CDR3 DNA: TGTGCCAGCAGCGTAGAGGGCAGGGTTGGGGTGGATACGCAGTATTTT

CDR3 length: 15
D gene: TRBD1
V gene: TRBV5-1
J gene: TRBJ1-6
clone size: -
CDR3 protein: CASSTGTGNDSPLHF
CDR3 DNA: TGCGCCAGCAGCACCGGGACAGGGAACGATTCACCCCTCCACTTT

CDR3 length: 13
D gene: TRBD1
V gene: TRBV23-1
J gene: TRBJ1-1
clone size: few
CDR3 protein: CASPRGMDTEAFF
CDR3 DNA: TGCGCCAGTCCCAGGGGGATGGACACTGAAGCTTTCTTT

CDR3 length: 15
D gene: TRBD1
V gene: TRBV18
J gene: TRBJ2-3
clone size: -
CDR3 protein: CASSPSDRDTDTQYF
CDR3 DNA: TGTGCCAGCTCACCCTCGGACAGGGACACAGATACGCAGTATTTT

CDR3 length: 15
D gene: -
V gene: TRBV7-9
J gene: TRBJ1-1
clone size: few
CDR3 protein: CASSPRNTGRTEAFF
CDR3 DNA: TGTGCCAGCAGCCCTCGTAACACGGGGAGGACTGAAGCTTTCTTT

CDR3 length: 13
D gene: TRBD1
V gene: TRBV19
J gene: TRBJ2-7
clone size: -
CDR3 protein: CASNDRGSYEQYF
CDR3 DNA: TGTGCCAGTAACGACAGGGGATCCTACGAGCAGTACTTC